This T cell receptor (beta chain) was obtained from a study of T cell repertoires in cytomegalovirus infection. For the study at large: Recently described HLA-C-restricted plus well-studied HLA-B-restricted CMV epitopes were used. In public TCR beta signatures, there were indications of both CMV infection and matching HLA type.

TCRdb re-called the reads through MiXCR, storing one row per CDR3 protein. The sample contains just under 500,000 distinct CDR3 sequences, 25% to 35% of which appear only once. As to this clonotype: Its antigen is as yet unknown.

The CDR3 is 15 residues long. V dropped 4 bases and J dropped 2 bases, with 16 bases sitting between them. Germline values: CDR1 DFQATT, CDR2 SNEGSKA (reference sequence). Findings and caveats of the study: The ex vivo response was dominated by HLA-C-restricted CMV-specific TCR beta clonotypes.

The input for sequencing was cultured PBMCs, taken from culture after CMV antigen stimulation. This clonotype originated in a human donor in good health (CMV status not recorded). Some clones in this sample may be carry-over from other donors' samples. The gene calls are TRBV20-1 and TRBJ2-3; D is uncertain. The CDR3 nucleotides read TGCAGTGCTATTACCGCATCGCTGATCACAGATACGCAGTATTTT. It yields the protein CSAITASLITDTQYF.